Detailed here is one T cell receptor beta chain. This sample was included in a study of T cells in Graves' hyperthyroidism and ophthalmopathy. The length of the CDR3 is 13 residues. With 3 bases removed from V and 5 bases from J, the gap between germline ends came to 8 bases. Germline CDR1 is SGHTA and CDR2 is FQGNSA. Amplification targeted TCR beta CDR3 regions from RNA transcripts. TCR CDR3 underwent first-round RT-PCR with the HTBI primer set. TCRdb passed the multiplex PCR reads through MiXCR, listing each CDR3 protein once. The sample yields 800,000 or so distinct CDR3 sequences, over 35% seen once.

The sequence came from a man between 18 and 35 years old with Graves' hyperthyroidism. The material sequenced was blood. This chain connects TRBV7-2 to TRBJ1-5, with unresolved D. The CDR3 is CASSLHGDQPQHF. CDR3 DNA: TGTGCCAGCAGCTTGCACGGTGATCAGCCCCAGCATTTT.